This TCR beta chain was identified during a study of immune evolution from preneoplasia to lung adenocarcinoma. Study-wide findings and caveats: Top clone frequencies peaked in normal lung, apparently declining through invasive adenocarcinoma. Later-stage lesions appeared to have more T cells, more diversity, less clonality.

Patient tissue came from resections in Japan or China, 2014–2017. Each case's diagnosis was confirmed by two pathologists on H&E. As regards this clone: The antigen is not known.

The CDR3 runs to 14 residues. Per the germline V gene, CDR1 is GTSNPN and CDR2 is SVGIG (reference sequence). V gave up 2 bases and J gave up 1 base, with 9 bases separating them. TCRdb's copy holds only in-frame clones and misses some; the assay was immunoSEQ multiplex PCR. The data hold fewer than 4,000 clones, with about half observed a single time. The sequence was collected from a person aged 45 to 59 with lung adenocarcinoma. Input material: FFPE normal lung tissue adjacent to the tumor. The V and J genes are TRBV30 and TRBJ1-5; no clear D gene. The CDR3 reads CAWSPGISNQPQHF. The CDR3 nucleotides are TGTGCCTGGAGTCCCGGGATCAGCAATCAGCCCCAGCATTTT.